The sequence of this T cell receptor beta chain was determined in a study of CD4 T cells in relation to SARS-CoV-2 and coronaviruses. Unexposed donor CD4+ T cells date from 2011-2018, before the COVID-19 pandemic. Isolation of CD4+ T cells took place after around 11 days in culture. V was clipped by 6 bases and J by 5 bases; unmatched bases: 7. The CDR3 loop spans 13 amino acids. The protocol was immunoSEQ multiplex PCR, while the TCRdb copy is restricted to in-frame clones and leaves out a portion. The sample contains about 24,000 clones, about 73% of which appear only once. As concerns this clone: As yet, its antigen is unknown.

This clonotype originated in a human donor in good health. The chain is built from TRBV12-3 or TRBV12-4 and TRBJ2-7; 7 bases align to TRBD1. Sequencing was performed on CD4+ T cells from PBMCs, cultured in vitro. The CDR3 nucleotides read TGTGCCAGCAGACTTCGGGACAGACACGAGCAGTACTTC. Amino acid sequence: CASRLRDRHEQYF.